The 9 T cell receptor beta chains below all came from one sample that was sequenced in a study of control samples from healthy donors and cancer patients. The repertoire was sequenced with immunoSEQ multiplex PCR; TCRdb's copy has only in-frame clones and lacks some. The repertoire holds over 80,000 clones, with 91% as singletons. Input material: blood. These receptor sequences come from a man in his thirties or forties in good health.

The chain uses TRBV5-6 and TRBJ1-6; D is perhaps TRBD1 (5 bases). Germline CDR1 and CDR2: SGHDT and YYEEEE. V lost 4 bases to trimming and J lost 0 bases, with 11 bases between them. The CDR3 is made up of 16 amino acids. The CDR3 here is CASSEGPRSYNSPLHF. The CDR3 DNA reads as TGTGCCAGCAGCGAGGGGCCCCGCTCCTATAATTCACCCCTCCACTTT. Full variable domain (outside the CDR3, taken from reference TRBV5-6 and TRBJ1-6): DAGVTQSPTHLIKTRGQQVTLRCSPKSGHDTVSWYQQALGQGPQFIFQYYEEEERQRGNFPDRFSGHQFPNYSSELNVNALLLGDSALYLCASSEGPRSYNSPLHFGNGTRLTVT.

This chain connects TRBV19 to TRBJ1-6; 7 bases align to TRBD1. The CDR3 covers 13 residues. Losses at the gene ends were 6 bases for V and 9 bases for J; bases not matched to a gene: 5. Per the germline V gene, CDR1 is LNHDA and CDR2 is SQIVND (reference sequence). CDR3 in amino acids: CASSDRAISPLHF. The CDR3 DNA sequence: TGTGCCAGTAGCGACAGGGCGATTTCACCCCTCCACTTT.

The chain uses TRBV23-1 and TRBJ2-7; D is unclear. TRBV23-1 falls under the ORF class, with uncertain function. V shed 0 bases and J shed 0 bases, with 12 bases lying between them. The CDR3 contains 16 residues. CDR3 nucleotide sequence: TGCGCCAGCAGTCAATCTCTCTCTGCTTCCTCCTACGAGCAGTACTTC. Encoded protein: CASSQSLSASSYEQYF.

The J gene is TRBJ2-1, the V gene TRBV5-1; D might be TRBD1 or TRBD2, each matching 5 bases. The CDR3 extends over 15 amino acids. V lost 1 base to trimming and J lost 8 bases, with 16 bases between them. From germline, CDR1 is SGHRS and CDR2 YFSETQ. CDR3 in DNA: TGCGCCAGCAGCTTGTCCGGGGCGAGATTAGATGAGCAGTTCTTC. Amino acids: CASSLSGARLDEQFF.

The rearrangement joins TRBV30 to TRBJ2-7; TRBD2 agrees at 11 bases. The CDR3 is made up of 15 amino acids. The trim removed 0 bases at V and 7 bases at J, leaving 8 bases unmatched. CDR1 GTSNPN and CDR2 SVGIG come from the germline V gene (reference sequence). This CDR3 reads CAWSVHLAGGAEQYF. The DNA for the CDR3 is TGTGCCTGGAGTGTACATTTAGCGGGGGGGGCAGAGCAGTACTTC.

J is TRBJ2-1 and V is TRBV15; D tentatively reads TRBD1 or TRBD2 (5 bases each). Germline V CDR1 and CDR2: LNHNV, YYDKDF (reference sequence). The CDR3 extends over 16 amino acids. Trimming took off 1 base at V and 0 bases at J, with 10 bases between the two ends. CDR3 region: CATSRAGRSSYNEQFF. The DNA for the CDR3 is TGTGCCACCAGCAGAGCGGGGCGGAGCTCCTACAATGAGCAGTTCTTC.

The chain uses TRBV2 and TRBJ1-5, with D perhaps TRBD1 (5 bases). The CDR3 spans 14 residues. V lost 3 bases and J lost 7, with 13 bases in between. Germline V gene sequence: CDR1 SNHLY, CDR2 FYNNEI. In DNA form, the CDR3 reads TGTGCCAGCAGTGACATCGGGGACTTACAGCCCCAGCATTTT. Encoded protein: CASSDIGDLQPQHF.

Of note for this clone: A read error may account for a junction end that differs from germline. The V call is TRBV7-7, the J call TRBJ2-5, with 7 bases lining up with TRBD1. Looked up from germline, CDR1 is SSHAT and CDR2 is FNYEAQ (reference sequence). There are 15 residues in the CDR3. The CDR3 reads CASSFFPGGQETQYF. CDR3 nucleotides: TGTGCTAGCAGCTTCTTCCCAGGGGGACAAGAGACCCAGTACTTC.

The chain links TRBV6-6 to TRBJ1-2; 7 bases agree with TRBD1. The CDR3 sequence is 15 residues long. The ends lost 6 bases at V and 6 bases at J; junction bases unmatched: 13. Looked up from germline, CDR1 is MNHNY and CDR2 is SVGAGI (reference sequence). This CDR3 reads CASSSLTRGKHGYTF. DNA for the CDR3: TGTGCCAGCAGCTCTCTTACCAGGGGGAAGCATGGCTACACCTTC.